Following are 11 T cell receptor beta chains from one sample sequenced in a study of shared clonotypes between healthy human individuals. Clones were sequenced by immunoSEQ multiplex PCR, and TCRdb holds only the in-frame ones, with some missing. The data show 1,100,000 or so clones, with about 80% seen just once and approximately 0.5% held by the top ten. The source material was memory CD4+ T cells from PBMCs. Sample subset: CD45RA-negative fraction. The source is a man younger than 30 in good health. Some clones in this sample may be carry-over from other donors' samples.

The chain carries TRBV7-4 and TRBJ2-4; tentatively, D is TRBD1 (6 bases). The CDR3 covers 14 residues. The ends were cut back, 2 bases at V and 1 base at J, with 6 bases in the middle. The germline V gene encodes CDR1 SGHVT and CDR2 SQSDAQ. CDR3 residues: CASSLRGAKNIQYF. In DNA form, the CDR3 reads TGTGCCAGCAGCTTAAGGGGGGCCAAAAACATTCAGTACTTC.

The V gene is TRBV2, the J gene TRBJ2-1; TRBD1 matches 7 bases. Trimming cost V 4 bases and J 10 bases; bases outside gene matches: 7. Germline V gene data show CDR1 as SNHLY and CDR2 as FYNNEI. The CDR3 has 13 residues. CDR3 sequence reads: CASSAGTDGEQFF. CDR3 in DNA: TGTGCCAGCAGTGCCGGGACAGATGGCGAGCAGTTCTTC. Full variable domain (rest looked up from reference TRBV2 and TRBJ2-1): EPEVTQTPSHQVTQMGQEVILRCVPISNHLYFYWYRQILGQKVEFLVSFYNNEISEKSEIFDDQFSVERPDGSNFTLKIRSTKLEDSAMYFCASSAGTDGEQFFGPGTRLTVL.

This clone is a singleton in its sample. The chain carries TRBV6-1 and TRBJ2-7; TRBD1 might be the D (5 bases). The CDR3 sequence is 11 residues long. Germline V CDR1 and CDR2: MNHNS, SASEGT. The germline V and J ends were trimmed by 7 bases and 9 bases, with 13 bases remaining between them. Here the CDR3 DNA reads TGTGCCAGCAATCAGGGTGGTGGGCAGTACTTC. Translating it yields CASNQGGGQYF.

This sequence joins TRBV4-1 and TRBJ1-1; no clear D. The CDR3 extends over 15 amino acids. The V and J ends lost 0 bases and 0 bases respectively, with 8 bases between them. The V gene's germline CDR1 is MGHRA and CDR2 YSYEKL. The CDR3 nucleotides are TGCGCCAGCAGCCAAGAAGTTGGGGTGAACACTGAAGCTTTCTTT. This translates into CASSQEVGVNTEAFF.

The chain recombines TRBV29-1 with TRBJ2-1; D possibly uses TRBD1 or TRBD2 (5 bases each). The CDR3 sequence is 14 residues long. V lost 3 bases, J lost 7 bases, and 16 bases lay in between. From germline, CDR1 is SQVTM and CDR2 ANQGSEA. The CDR3 bases are TGCAGCGTTGATAGGCTAGTGGGACGGAATGAGCAGTTCTTC. Its translation is CSVDRLVGRNEQFF.

The genes are TRBV29-1 and TRBJ2-3; D might be TRBD1 (6 bases). In germline, CDR1 is SQVTM, CDR2 ANQGSEA. Trimming stripped 4 bases from V and 1 base from J, with 12 bases between. The CDR3 extends over 14 amino acids. This CDR3 is CSVGRDTGTDTQYF. The DNA for the CDR3 is TGCAGCGTTGGTCGGGACACCGGCACAGATACGCAGTATTTT.

The chain uses TRBV7-2 and TRBJ2-7; 9 bases line up with TRBD1. J gave up 6 bases and V 4 bases, and 10 bases lay outside the gene matches. The CDR3 contains 15 residues. Germline V gene data show CDR1 as SGHTA and CDR2 as FQGNSA. CDR3 nucleotides: TGTGCCAGCAGCTCCAAACCGGGACAGGGAGGCGAGCAGTACTTC. It specifies CASSSKPGQGGEQYF.

V gene TRBV28 combines with J gene TRBJ2-1; 8 bases fit TRBD2. The CDR3 length is 15 residues. Losses at the gene ends were 5 bases for V and 5 bases for J; bases not matched to a gene: 8. Per germline, CDR1 MDHEN and CDR2 SYDVKM. Written as DNA, the CDR3 is TGTGCCAGCAGTCCCCGGGGTAGCGGGGACAATGAGCAGTTCTTC. Translating gives CASSPRGSGDNEQFF.

This clone occurred a few times. V is TRBV11-2 and J is TRBJ2-6; D is uncertain. The germline gives CDR1 SGHAT, CDR2 FQNNGV. This CDR3 region has 16 residues. The V gene lost 5 bases and the J gene lost 2 bases, with 13 bases spanning the gap. The CDR3, as DNA: TGTGCCAGCAGCCCTCTTTTTGGGGCTGGGGCCAACGTCCTGACTTTC. It specifies CASSPLFGAGANVLTF.

This clone was seen a handful of times. The chain recombines TRBV2 with TRBJ2-4, with D possibly being TRBD2 (5 bases). Germline V gene data show CDR1 as SNHLY and CDR2 as FYNNEI. V gave up 1 base and J gave up 0 bases, with 10 bases separating them. CDR3 length: 16 residues. CDR3 in DNA: TGTGCCAGCAGTGAAGGGGAGCTTCTAGCCAAAAACATTCAGTACTTC. Its translation is CASSEGELLAKNIQYF.

This rearrangement joins TRBV5-1 to TRBJ2-7, with D perhaps matching TRBD1 (6 bases). The V gene's germline CDR1 is SGHRS and CDR2 YFSETQ. V lost 5 bases and J lost 6, with 30 bases in between. The length of the CDR3 is 18 residues. The DNA for the CDR3 is TGCGCCAGCAGTTCCCCTCCAGGGACATCGTTGTTGTGGTCCGAGCAGTACTTC. It is translated as CASSSPPGTSLLWSEQYF.